This T cell receptor beta chain comes out of a study of early T cells in non-severe SARS-CoV-2 infection. Study observations and caveats: Comparison of clonotypes with VDJdb favored anti-spike CD8 responses while missing private and CD4 specificities.

Individual cDNA molecules were tagged with unique molecular identifiers. TCRdb used MiXCR to reprocess the 5' RACE reads, holding one entry per CDR3 protein. This repertoire shows around 99,000 distinct CDR3 sequences, 16% found once; its top ten account for 5.1%. This clonotype was found a few times. Its antigen is not known. The junction departs from the called germline gene at one end, perhaps through a read error. The CDR3 has 16 amino acids. CDR1 and CDR2 from the germline V gene are SGHAT and FQNNGV. The chain joins TRBV11-2 to TRBJ2-3; TRBD1 is a possible D gene (6 bases). The clonotype originates from an adult who was a healthcare worker with PCR-confirmed SARS-CoV-2 infection or an uninfected control (not recorded which). Sequencing was performed on whole blood, taken at baseline. The chain's CDR3 is CASSSGPGRDTDTRYF. The DNA of the CDR3 is TGTGCCAGCAGCTCTGGTCCAGGTCGGGACACAGATACGCGGTATTTT.